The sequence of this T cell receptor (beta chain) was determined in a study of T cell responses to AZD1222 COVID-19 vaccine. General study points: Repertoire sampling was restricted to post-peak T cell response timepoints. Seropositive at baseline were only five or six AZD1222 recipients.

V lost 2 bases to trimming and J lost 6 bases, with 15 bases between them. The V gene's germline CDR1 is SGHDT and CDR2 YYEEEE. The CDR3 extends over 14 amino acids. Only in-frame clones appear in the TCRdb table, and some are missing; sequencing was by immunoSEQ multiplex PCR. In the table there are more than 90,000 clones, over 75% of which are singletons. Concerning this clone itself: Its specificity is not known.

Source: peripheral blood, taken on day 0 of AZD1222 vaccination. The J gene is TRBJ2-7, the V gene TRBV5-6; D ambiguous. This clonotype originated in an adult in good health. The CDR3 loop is CASSFSGSLVEQYF. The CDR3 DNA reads TGTGCCAGCAGCTTTTCCGGGTCTCTCGTCGAGCAGTACTTC.